The clone carrying this T cell receptor (beta chain) has a single count. This record comes from a study of OX40 agonist ivuxolimab in advanced cancers. Study information: The group had a mean age of roughly 65 years, ranged from roughly 23 to 90, and was approximately 81% male. Participants could have had prior anti-PD-1, anti-PD-L1 or anti-CTLA-4 therapy, and 40% had some.

Autoimmune disease history or systemic immunosuppression led to patient exclusion. TCRdb's copy holds only in-frame clones and misses some; the assay was immunoSEQ multiplex PCR. This table holds around 80,000 clones, about 85% found once. Between the trimmed V and J ends, which lost 5 bases and 4 bases, there was a span of 15 bases. The CDR3 length is 14 residues. Germline loops: CDR1 MNHEY, CDR2 SMNVEV (reference sequence). The sequences come from CD4+ or CD8+ T cells sorted from blood, collected in a trial of the OX40 agonist ivuxolimab. The chain combines TRBV27 with TRBJ2-7, with no clear D. The source is an adult with an advanced solid tumor such as melanoma, head and neck, liver or kidney cancer. The CDR3: CASSPTPHVYEQYF. The CDR3 nucleotides read TGTGCCAGCAGTCCAACCCCACACGTTTACGAGCAGTACTTC.